The clone carrying this TCR beta chain came up a few times. Both iRepertoire HTBI primers and Arm-PCR of CDR3 regions were used to build the TCR beta libraries. In TCRdb, the multiplex PCR reads were re-called with MiXCR into one record per CDR3 protein. The repertoire has over 300,000 distinct CDR3 sequences, about 18% of them found once; the top ten carry 29%. The data are from a study of regulatory T cells in long-lasting Graves disease. Stated time point: persistent/refractory GD, antithyroid drugs over 5 years with positive TRAb. The TCR library was made from RNA that had been extracted from PBMCs in TRIzol. CDR3 size: 16 residues. V lost 2 bases to trimming and J lost 5 bases; unmatched junction nucleotides: 6. Germline lookup yields CDR1 MNHEY and CDR2 SVGAGI.

The gene calls are TRBV6-5 and TRBJ1-1, with 12 bases identical to TRBD1. The sample consisted of peripheral blood mononuclear cells (PBMCs), taken when the disease was refractory, from a patient treated with antithyroid drugs. The clonotype was recovered from a female donor with Graves disease. The CDR3 spells CASSYRDRGRGTEAFF. The CDR3, as DNA: TGTGCCAGCAGTTACCGGGACAGGGGGCGAGGGACTGAAGCTTTCTTT.